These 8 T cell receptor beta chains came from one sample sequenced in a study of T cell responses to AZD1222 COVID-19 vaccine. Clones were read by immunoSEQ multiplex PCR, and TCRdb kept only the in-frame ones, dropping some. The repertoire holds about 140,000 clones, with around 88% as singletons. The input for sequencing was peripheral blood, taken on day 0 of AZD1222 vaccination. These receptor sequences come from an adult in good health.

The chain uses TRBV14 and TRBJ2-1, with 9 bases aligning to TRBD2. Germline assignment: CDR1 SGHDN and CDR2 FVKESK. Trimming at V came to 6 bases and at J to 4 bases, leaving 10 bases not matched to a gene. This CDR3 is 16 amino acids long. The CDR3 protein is CASSRTTSGLYNEQFF. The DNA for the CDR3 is TGTGCCAGCAGTCGGACCACTAGCGGGCTGTACAATGAGCAGTTCTTC. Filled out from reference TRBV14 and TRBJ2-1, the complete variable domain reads EAGVTQFPSHSVIEKGQTVTLRCDPISGHDNLYWYRRVMGKEIKFLLHFVKESKQDESGMPNNRFLAERTGGTYSTLKVQPAELEDSGVYFCASSRTTSGLYNEQFFGPGTRLTVL.

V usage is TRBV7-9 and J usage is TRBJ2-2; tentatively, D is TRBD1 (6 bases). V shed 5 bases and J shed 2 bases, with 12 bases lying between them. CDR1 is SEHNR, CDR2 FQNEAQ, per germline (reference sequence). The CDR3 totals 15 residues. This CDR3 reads CASSQQGFNTGELFF. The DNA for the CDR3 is TGTGCCAGCAGCCAACAGGGTTTCAACACCGGGGAGCTGTTTTTT.

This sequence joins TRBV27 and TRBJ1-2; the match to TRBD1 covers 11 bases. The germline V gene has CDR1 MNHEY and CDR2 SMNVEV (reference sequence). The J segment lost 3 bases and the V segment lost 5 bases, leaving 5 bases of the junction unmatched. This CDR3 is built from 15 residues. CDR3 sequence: CASSPGTGGDYGYTF. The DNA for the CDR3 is TGTGCCAGCAGTCCGGGGACAGGGGGGGACTATGGCTACACCTTC.

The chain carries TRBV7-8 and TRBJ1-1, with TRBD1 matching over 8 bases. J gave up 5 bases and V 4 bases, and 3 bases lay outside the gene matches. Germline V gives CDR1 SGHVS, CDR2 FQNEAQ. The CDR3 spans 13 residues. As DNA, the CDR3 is TGTGCCAGCAGCTCCCGACAGGGGACTGAAGCTTTCTTT. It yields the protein CASSSRQGTEAFF.

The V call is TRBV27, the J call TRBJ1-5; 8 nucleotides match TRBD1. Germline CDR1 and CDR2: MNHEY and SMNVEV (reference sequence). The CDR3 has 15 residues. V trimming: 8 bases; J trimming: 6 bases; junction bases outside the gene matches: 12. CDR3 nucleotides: TGTGCCAGCCAAAAAGGGCAGGGGGCGGCTCAGCCCCAGCATTTT. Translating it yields CASQKGQGAAQPQHF.

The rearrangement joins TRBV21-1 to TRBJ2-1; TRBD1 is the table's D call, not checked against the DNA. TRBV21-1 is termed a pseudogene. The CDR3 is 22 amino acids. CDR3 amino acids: CARMGTGGDCGGRSRRYNEQFF. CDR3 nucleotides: TGTGCTAGAATGGGGACAGGGGGCGATTGCGGCGGGAGATCGCGCAGGTACAATGAGCAGTTCTTC.

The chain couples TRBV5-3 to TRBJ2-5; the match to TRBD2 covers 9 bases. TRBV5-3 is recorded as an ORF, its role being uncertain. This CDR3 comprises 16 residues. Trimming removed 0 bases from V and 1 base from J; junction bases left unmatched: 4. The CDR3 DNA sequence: TGTGCCAGAAGCTTGGGTAGCGGGGGACTCCAAGAGACCCAGTACTTC. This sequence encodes CARSLGSGGLQETQYF.

The CDR3 loop is CASSQVRDREAFF. DNA of the CDR3: TGCGCCAGCAGCCAAGTCAGGGACCGTGAAGCTTTCTTT. The V and J genes are TRBV4-3 and TRBJ1-1; maybe TRBD1 (5 bases). The V end lost 1 base, the J end lost 7 bases, and 10 bases lay between the germline ends. From germline, CDR1 is LGHNA and CDR2 YSLEER. The CDR3 has 13 residues.